The 10 T cell receptor beta chains below come from one sample, sequenced in a study of OX40 agonist ivuxolimab in advanced cancers. Repertoires were generated with immunoSEQ multiplex PCR, while TCRdb's copy carries only in-frame clones and drops some. The sample contains tens of thousands of clones, approximately 83% of which appear only once. The source was CD4+ or CD8+ T cells sorted from blood, collected in a trial of the OX40 agonist ivuxolimab. The receptor source for this set is an adult with an advanced solid tumor such as melanoma, head and neck, liver or kidney cancer.

V usage is TRBV6-5 and J usage is TRBJ2-5; 8 nucleotides agree with TRBD2. The J segment lost 5 bases and the V segment lost 10 bases, leaving 12 bases of the junction unmatched. CDR3 length: 14 residues. Germline assignment: CDR1 MNHEY and CDR2 SVGAGI. In nucleotides, the CDR3 is TGTGCCACCACCCGAAAAGCGGGGGAGGAGACCCAGTACTTC. This translates into CATTRKAGEETQYF.

This clone showed up just once. The rearrangement joins TRBV4-1 to TRBJ1-3, with D maybe TRBD1 (6 bases). CDR3 length: 16 residues. Germline CDR1 MGHRA, CDR2 YSYEKL. V was shortened by 1 base and J by 1 base, with 11 bases between the two germline ends. Written as DNA, the CDR3 is TGCGCCAGCAGCCAAGTTTACAGGGAATCTGGAAACACCATATATTTT. Amino acids: CASSQVYRESGNTIYF.

The rearrangement uses TRBV27 and TRBJ1-5; 7 positions match TRBD1. Germline V gene sequence: CDR1 MNHEY, CDR2 SMNVEV (reference sequence). The trim removed 6 bases at V and 6 bases at J, leaving 11 bases unmatched. The CDR3 is 15 amino acids. The CDR3 bases are TGTGCCAGCAGCTTCAGGAGGGGGCGTGGTCAGCCCCAGCATTTT. This encodes CASSFRRGRGQPQHF.

V usage is TRBV2 and J usage is TRBJ1-2, with 7 nucleotides matching TRBD1. This CDR3 has 15 amino acids. J lost 3 bases, V lost 6 bases, and 10 bases had no gene match. CDR1 and CDR2 (germline): SNHLY, FYNNEI. CDR3 DNA sequence: TGTGCCAGCAGGCGAGGGGACAGTTATGACTATGGCTACACCTTC. It specifies CASRRGDSYDYGYTF.

The V and J genes are TRBV28 and TRBJ2-2; D possibly matches TRBD1 or TRBD2 (5 bases each). Trimming stripped 2 bases from V and 10 bases from J, with 11 bases between. CDR1 and CDR2 from the germline V gene are MDHEN and SYDVKM. CDR3 length: 13 amino acids. Written as DNA, the CDR3 is TGTGCCAGCAGTTTACAGAGGGGCCCGGAGCTGTTTTTT. Its translation: CASSLQRGPELFF.

This rearrangement joins TRBV11-2 to TRBJ2-2; D gene uncertain. CDR1 and CDR2 from the germline V gene are SGHAT and FQNNGV. V was clipped by 4 bases and J by 6 bases, with 15 bases between them. The CDR3 length is 15 residues. The CDR3 nucleotides read TGTGCCAGCAGCTCGCGCGTTTTCGAACCCGGGGAGCTGTTTTTT. This translates into CASSSRVFEPGELFF. The full variable domain, its missing parts supplied by reference TRBV11-2 and TRBJ2-2, is EAGVAQSPRYKIIEKRQSVAFWCNPISGHATLYWYQQILGQGPKLLIQFQNNGVVDDSQLPKDRFSAERLKGVDSTLKIQPAKLEDSAVYLCASSSRVFEPGELFFGEGSRLTVL.

V gene TRBV21-1 combines with J gene TRBJ2-3; the tabulated D call, TRBD2, remains unverified against the DNA. TRBV21-1 is a pseudogene segment. The CDR3 runs 19 residues. The CDR3 bases are TGTGCCAGCAGCAAACCATCGGGACTAGCGGGGGATTACACAGATACGCAGTATTTT. Its protein is CASSKPSGLAGDYTDTQYF.

This clone is deemed medium-sized. For the CDR3, the DNA is TGTGCCAGTACCGATGGTCCCGGGACAGGTGATCAGCCCCAGCATTTT. It encodes CASTDGPGTGDQPQHF. This chain uses TRBV19 with TRBJ1-5, with 8 bases matching TRBD1. Germline V gives CDR1 LNHDA, CDR2 SQIVND (reference sequence). V trimming: 7 bases; J trimming: 5 bases; junction bases outside the gene matches: 13. This CDR3 has 16 residues.

V gene TRBV9 combines with J gene TRBJ1-6; possibly TRBD1 for D (6 bases). The CDR3 extends over 16 amino acids. The germline gives CDR1 SGDLS, CDR2 YYNGEE. V was shortened by 4 bases and J by 3 bases, with 14 bases between the two germline ends. Here the CDR3 reads CASSLRGQSYNSPLHF. The CDR3 nucleotides read TGTGCCAGCAGCCTAAGAGGACAGAGCTATAATTCACCCCTCCACTTT.

V usage is TRBV5-1 and J usage is TRBJ2-3; possible D gene TRBD1, 5 bases. The V end lost 0 bases, the J end lost 3 bases, and 14 bases lay between the germline ends. The CDR3 sequence is 16 residues long. Germline CDR1 is SGHRS and CDR2 is YFSETQ. The CDR3 sequence is CASSLVGPSGTDTQYF. The CDR3 DNA reads TGCGCCAGCAGCTTGGTAGGGCCTTCAGGGACAGATACGCAGTATTTT.